The 30 T cell receptor beta chains reported below all come from one sample, sequenced in a study of blood T cell repertoires in COVID-19. The table came from immunoSEQ multiplex PCR; TCRdb's copy has only in-frame clones and leaves some out. The data show approximately 270,000 clones, approximately 88% seen once. The material sequenced was peripheral blood. These receptors all stem from a woman younger than 45 with COVID-19, enrolled during active disease.

The chain combines TRBV7-2 with TRBJ2-2; 7 bases are shared with TRBD1. Germline loops: CDR1 SGHTA, CDR2 FQGNSA. The V segment lost 1 base and the J segment 0 bases; nucleotides outside the gene matches: 8. The CDR3 has 18 residues. In DNA, the CDR3 is TGTGCCAGCAGCTTAGGGTATTGGGACAGTTCGAACACCGGGGAGCTGTTTTTT. Translating it yields CASSLGYWDSSNTGELFF.

This chain uses TRBV28 with TRBJ1-5; a weak D match, TRBD1 (6 bases). Germline lookup yields CDR1 MDHEN and CDR2 SYDVKM. The V end was cut by 5 bases, the J end by 0 bases, with 11 bases between. The CDR3 is 15 amino acids. CDR3 sequence reads: CASSPGTFSNQPQHF. The CDR3 region has the DNA TGTGCCAGCAGTCCGGGGACATTTAGCAATCAGCCCCAGCATTTT. The full variable domain, in which reference TRBV28 and TRBJ1-5 provide the parts outside the CDR3, is DVKVTQSSRYLVKRTGEKVFLECVQDMDHENMFWYRQDPGLGLRLIYFSYDVKMKEKGDIPEGYSVSREKKERFSLILESASTNQTSMYLCASSPGTFSNQPQHFGDGTRLSIL.

This rearrangement joins TRBV29-1 to TRBJ2-7, with 7 bases matching TRBD2. V dropped 5 bases and J dropped 2; count of bases not matched to a gene: 3. The CDR3 length is 12 residues. The germline gives CDR1 SQVTM, CDR2 ANQGSEA. The CDR3 sequence is CSVRAGTYEQYF. CDR3 nucleotide sequence: TGCAGCGTTAGAGCGGGGACCTACGAGCAGTACTTC.

The chain joins TRBV9 to TRBJ2-3; D gene unclear. CDR3 length equals 15 residues. Trimming shortened V by 4 bases and J by 4 bases, and 16 bases separated the two germline ends. Germline CDR1 SGDLS, CDR2 YYNGEE. The CDR3 nucleotides read TGTGCCAGCAGCCCCCTGGGCTCTTCCCCAGATACGCAGTATTTT. This codes for CASSPLGSSPDTQYF. Full variable domain (outside the CDR3, taken from reference TRBV9 and TRBJ2-3): DSGVTQTPKHLITATGQRVTLRCSPRSGDLSVYWYQQSLDQGLQFLIQYYNGEERAKGNILERFSAQQFPDLHSELNLSSLELGDSALYFCASSPLGSSPDTQYFGPGTRLTVL.

This chain uses TRBV9 with TRBJ1-6; no clear D gene. Looked up from germline, CDR1 is SGDLS and CDR2 is YYNGEE. The V end lost 0 bases, the J end lost 9 bases, and 10 bases lay between the germline ends. The CDR3 has 14 amino acids. CDR3: CASSVAVSFSPLHF. The CDR3 nucleotides are TGTGCCAGCAGCGTAGCTGTGTCTTTTTCACCCCTCCACTTT.

The chain is built from TRBV4-2 and TRBJ2-7; a possible D gene is TRBD2 (7 bases). The length of the CDR3 is 17 residues. Deletions cut 0 bases from V and 0 bases from J, with 15 bases between. CDR1 is LGHNA and CDR2 is YNFKEQ in the germline V gene. The CDR3 is CASSQDAGGGPSYEQYF. Here the CDR3 DNA reads TGTGCCAGCAGCCAAGATGCGGGCGGGGGCCCCTCCTACGAGCAGTACTTC.

The V call is TRBV7-2, the J call TRBJ2-5; a possible D gene is TRBD2 (6 bases). Germline loops: CDR1 SGHTA, CDR2 FQGNSA. CDR3 length equals 15 residues. Trimming removed 4 bases at V and 5 bases at J, with 17 bases between. As DNA, the CDR3 is TGTGCCAGCAGCTCCTTGGGCGGGGAAGGGGAGACCCAGTACTTC. It encodes CASSSLGGEGETQYF.

The chain recombines TRBV7-2 with TRBJ2-7; D is unresolved. The germline gives CDR1 SGHTA, CDR2 FQGNSA. The CDR3 runs 13 residues. V lost 4 bases and J lost 7, with 14 bases in between. CDR3 protein: CASSSSGGREQYF. The DNA of the CDR3 is TGTGCCAGCAGCTCCTCGGGTGGTAGAGAGCAGTACTTC.

The chain employs TRBV9 and TRBJ2-2; 10 nucleotides line up with TRBD1. The CDR3 sequence is 15 residues long. Germline loops: CDR1 SGDLS, CDR2 YYNGEE. V gave up 4 bases and J gave up 12 bases; unmatched junction bases: 12. CDR3 nucleotides: TGTGCCAGCAGCCAAGGGGGGACAGGGGTTAATCAGCTGTTTTTT. The encoded protein is CASSQGGTGVNQLFF.

As DNA, the CDR3 is TGTGCCAGCAGAGTCACAGGGGGCGCTTGGACTGAAGCTTTCTTT. It encodes CASRVTGGAWTEAFF. V gene TRBV2 combines with J gene TRBJ1-1; 9 nucleotides line up with TRBD1. This CDR3 contains 15 residues. Germline V lookup: CDR1 SNHLY, CDR2 FYNNEI. Unmatched junction bases numbered 10, after V lost 6 bases and J lost 5 bases.

This chain links TRBV4-2 with TRBJ2-5, with D unclear. Looked up from germline, CDR1 is LGHNA and CDR2 is YNFKEQ. CDR3 length: 15 residues. V lost 0 bases and J lost 5, with 13 bases in between. This chain's CDR3 is CASSQEREVRETQYF. DNA of the CDR3: TGTGCCAGCAGCCAAGAGCGAGAGGTGAGGGAGACCCAGTACTTC.

The chain combines TRBV28 with TRBJ2-1, with D perhaps matching TRBD1 (6 bases). CDR1 is MDHEN, CDR2 SYDVKM, per germline. There are 13 residues in the CDR3. V gave up 10 bases and J gave up 7 bases, with 17 bases separating them. The CDR3 DNA reads TGTGCCACTCGAGCACAGGGCTTAAATGAGCAGTTCTTC. Encoded protein: CATRAQGLNEQFF.

The chain recombines TRBV7-2 with TRBJ2-3, with 10 positions matching TRBD1. From germline, CDR1 is SGHTA and CDR2 FQGNSA. The CDR3 is 15 amino acids. The trim removed 5 bases at V and 2 bases at J, leaving 4 bases unmatched. CDR3 amino acids: CASSPDRGHTDTQYF. CDR3 in DNA: TGTGCCAGCAGCCCTGACAGGGGGCACACAGATACGCAGTATTTT.

This clone showed up just once. The chain joins TRBV10-3 to TRBJ1-1, with a tentative D call TRBD1 (5 bases). The CDR3 spans 18 residues. V gave up 0 bases and J gave up 2 bases, with 19 bases separating them. Germline CDR1 reads ENHRY; CDR2 reads SYGVKD. The CDR3 protein is CAISESGGGRKTNTEAFF. The CDR3 DNA reads as TGTGCCATCAGTGAGTCGGGGGGAGGGAGGAAGACCAACACTGAAGCTTTCTTT.

The CDR3 DNA reads TGTGCCAGCAGCGGAGGACGGATTATCTCTGGAAACACCATATATTTT. Protein: CASSGGRIISGNTIYF. The chain has TRBV7-9 and TRBJ1-3; D remains ambiguous. This CDR3 has 16 residues. Germline CDR1 reads SEHNR; CDR2 reads FQNEAQ (reference sequence). V lost 5 bases to trimming and J lost 0 bases, with 14 bases between them.

V is TRBV29-1 and J is TRBJ2-1, with TRBD2 matching over 12 bases. The CDR3 length is 20 residues. The junction had 17 bases not matched to a gene; V was cut back by 0 bases and J by 5 bases. The germline gives CDR1 SQVTM, CDR2 ANQGSEA. The CDR3 bases are TGCAGCGTTGAAGATTCGGGGACTAGCGGGTGGTACAGCAACAACAATGAGCAGTTCTTC. It yields the protein CSVEDSGTSGWYSNNNEQFF.

The chain employs TRBV9 and TRBJ2-3; D is unclear. The germline V gene encodes CDR1 SGDLS and CDR2 YYNGEE. The CDR3 is 13 residues long. Trimming cost V 4 bases and J 0 bases, with 6 bases left between them. This chain's CDR3 is CASSKLSTDTQYF. The CDR3 nucleotides are TGTGCCAGCAGCAAACTGAGCACAGATACGCAGTATTTT.

DNA for the CDR3: TGTGCCAGCAGCTTTTCCGGCGGGATCTACAATGAGCAGTTCTTC. This codes for CASSFSGGIYNEQFF. The gene calls are TRBV7-2 and TRBJ2-1, with D possibly being TRBD2 (6 bases). V dropped 3 bases and J dropped 3 bases, with 12 bases sitting between them. This CDR3 is built from 15 residues. The germline gives CDR1 SGHTA, CDR2 FQGNSA.

This chain uses TRBV7-6 with TRBJ2-3; 7 nucleotides align to TRBD2. Germline CDR1 is SGHVS and CDR2 is FNYEAQ. V was clipped by 8 bases and J by 4 bases; unmatched bases: 12. The CDR3 loop spans 15 amino acids. For the CDR3, the DNA is TGTGCCAGCCAACGGGCGGGAGCCGGCGCAGATACGCAGTATTTT. This sequence encodes CASQRAGAGADTQYF.

This clone was seen once. The chain combines TRBV7-2 with TRBJ2-2, with 12 bases that match TRBD2. The CDR3 is 18 amino acids. Germline assignment: CDR1 SGHTA and CDR2 FQGNSA. V lost 1 base, J lost 6 bases, and 9 bases stayed unmatched. CDR3 DNA: TGTGCCAGCAGCTTAGTCCTAGCGGGAGGGCCGTATCCCGGGGAGCTGTTTTTT. Amino acid sequence: CASSLVLAGGPYPGELFF.

The rearrangement links TRBV3-1 (or the pseudogene TRBV3-2) to TRBJ2-5, with D maybe TRBD2 (5 bases). Trimming left V 1 base short and J 4 bases short, with 10 bases between. Germline assignment: CDR1 LGHDT and CDR2 YNNKEL (reference sequence). This CDR3 comprises 14 residues. CDR3: CASSQGTSLETQYF. The CDR3 DNA sequence: TGTGCCAGCAGCCAAGGCACTAGTCTAGAGACCCAGTACTTC.

The V and J genes are TRBV5-1 and TRBJ1-1; D is perhaps TRBD1 (6 bases). Germline CDR1 reads SGHRS; CDR2 reads YFSETQ. Trimming took off 3 bases at V and 1 base at J, with 13 bases between the two ends. CDR3 length: 15 residues. The CDR3 region is CASSWGHRENTEAFF. The CDR3 region has the DNA TGCGCCAGCAGCTGGGGACACCGGGAGAACACTGAAGCTTTCTTT.

The CDR3 DNA sequence: TGTGCCAGCAGCCAATCCCCTAGCGGTCCGTACAATGAGCAGTTCTTC. It translates to CASSQSPSGPYNEQFF. V usage is TRBV16 and J usage is TRBJ2-1; 7 positions match TRBD2. CDR3 length: 16 amino acids. Germline CDR1 KGHSY, CDR2 FQNENV. The V and J ends lost 0 bases and 4 bases, in that order; junction bases with no gene match: 6.

This sequence joins TRBV15 and TRBJ2-5, with D perhaps TRBD1 (5 bases). V lost 5 bases and J 0 bases, leaving 10 bases between the germline ends. The length of the CDR3 is 14 residues. CDR1 is LNHNV, CDR2 YYDKDF, per germline (reference sequence). Here the CDR3 DNA reads TGTGCCACCAGCCCCCAGGGATACCAAGAGACCCAGTACTTC. Amino acids: CATSPQGYQETQYF.

The J gene is TRBJ2-5, the V gene TRBV9; 9 bases are shared with TRBD2. The CDR3 runs to 15 residues. The V gene's germline CDR1 is SGDLS and CDR2 YYNGEE. V trimming: 0 bases; J trimming: 4 bases; junction bases outside the gene matches: 4. CDR3: CASSVAAGGLETQYF. The CDR3 DNA reads as TGTGCCAGCAGCGTAGCGGCGGGAGGGTTAGAGACCCAGTACTTC.

The chain recombines TRBV5-1 with TRBJ2-5, with TRBD1 identical over 9 bases. Germline CDR1 and CDR2: SGHRS and YFSETQ. V gave up 5 bases and J gave up 2 bases; unmatched junction bases: 10. This CDR3 is built from 16 residues. The CDR3 reads CASRRTGDRAQETQYF. The CDR3 DNA sequence: TGCGCCAGCAGGCGGACCGGGGACAGGGCTCAAGAGACCCAGTACTTC. Full variable domain (remainder filled in from reference TRBV5-1 and TRBJ2-5): KAGVTQTPRYLIKTRGQQVTLSCSPISGHRSVSWYQQTPGQGLQFLFEYFSETQRNKGNFPGRFSGRQFSNSRSEMNVSTLELGDSALYLCASRRTGDRAQETQYFGPGTRLLVL.

The J gene is TRBJ1-4, the V gene TRBV10-3; D is perhaps TRBD1 (5 bases). The length of the CDR3 is 14 residues. Between the trimmed V and J ends, which lost 2 bases and 7 bases, there was a span of 11 bases. In germline, CDR1 is ENHRY, CDR2 SYGVKD. CDR3 sequence: CAISENGRGEKLFF. CDR3 bases: TGTGCCATCAGTGAGAATGGGAGGGGTGAAAAACTGTTTTTT.

The chain couples TRBV6-4 to TRBJ2-1; TRBD1 matches at 8 bases. The V gene's germline CDR1 is MRHNA and CDR2 SNTAGT. Losses at the gene ends were 6 bases for V and 6 bases for J; bases not matched to a gene: 16. This CDR3 has 17 residues. CDR3 coding DNA: TGTGCCAGCAGGACAGGAGGGTGCAGGGGGCGCGGCAATGAGCAGTTCTTC. This translates into CASRTGGCRGRGNEQFF.

This clone was picked up a small number of times. J is TRBJ1-5 and V is TRBV7-8; D may be TRBD1 (5 bases). Trimming pared 0 bases from V and 4 bases from J, leaving 10 bases between. Looked up from germline, CDR1 is SGHVS and CDR2 is FQNEAQ. This CDR3 spans 15 amino acids. The CDR3 nucleotides read TGTGCCAGCAGCTTAGCGTTCGCAGGGAATCAGCCCCAGCATTTT. Protein sequence: CASSLAFAGNQPQHF.

The chain has TRBV28 and TRBJ2-5, with D tentatively TRBD2 (6 bases). The CDR3 runs 15 residues. V lost 6 bases, J lost 1 base, and 15 bases lay in between. Germline CDR1 is MDHEN and CDR2 is SYDVKM. The DNA for the CDR3 is TGTGCCAGCAGCGTTGGCGGGGCGCCCCAAGAGACCCAGTACTTC. Its translation is CASSVGGAPQETQYF.